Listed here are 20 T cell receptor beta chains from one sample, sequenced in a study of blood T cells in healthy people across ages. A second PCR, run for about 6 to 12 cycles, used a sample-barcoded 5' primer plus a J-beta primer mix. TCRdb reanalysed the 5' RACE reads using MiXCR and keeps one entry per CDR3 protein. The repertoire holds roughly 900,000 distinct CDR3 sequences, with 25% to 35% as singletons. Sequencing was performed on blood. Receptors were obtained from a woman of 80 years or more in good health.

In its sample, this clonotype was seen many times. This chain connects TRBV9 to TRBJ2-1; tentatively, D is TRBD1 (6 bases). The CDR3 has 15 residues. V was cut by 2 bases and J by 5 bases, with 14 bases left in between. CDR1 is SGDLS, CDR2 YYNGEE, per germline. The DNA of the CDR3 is TGTGCCAGCAGCGTCGGGCAGGGGACCGACAATGAGCAGTTCTTC. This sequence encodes CASSVGQGTDNEQFF. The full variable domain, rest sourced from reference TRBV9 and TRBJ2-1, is DSGVTQTPKHLITATGQRVTLRCSPRSGDLSVYWYQQSLDQGLQFLIQYYNGEERAKGNILERFSAQQFPDLHSELNLSSLELGDSALYFCASSVGQGTDNEQFFGPGTRLTVL.

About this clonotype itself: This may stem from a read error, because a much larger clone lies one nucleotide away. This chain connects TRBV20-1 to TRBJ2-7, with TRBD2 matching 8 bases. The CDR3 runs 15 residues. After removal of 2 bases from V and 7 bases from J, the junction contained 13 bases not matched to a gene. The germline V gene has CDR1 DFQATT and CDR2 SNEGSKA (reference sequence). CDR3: CSARRLSGGGDEQYF. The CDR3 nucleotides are TGCAGTGCTAGACGCCTGAGCGGGGGCGGGGATGAGCAGTACTTC.

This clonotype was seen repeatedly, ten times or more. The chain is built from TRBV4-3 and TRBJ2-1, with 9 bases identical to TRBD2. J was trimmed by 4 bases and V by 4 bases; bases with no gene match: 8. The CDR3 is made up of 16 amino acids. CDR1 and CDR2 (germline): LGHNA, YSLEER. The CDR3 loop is CASSPSMLAGYNEQFF. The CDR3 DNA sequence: TGCGCCAGCAGCCCAAGTATGCTAGCGGGATACAATGAGCAGTTCTTC.

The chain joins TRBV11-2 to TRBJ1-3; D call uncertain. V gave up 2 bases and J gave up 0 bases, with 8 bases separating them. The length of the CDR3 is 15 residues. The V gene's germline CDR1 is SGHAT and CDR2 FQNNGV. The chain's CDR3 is CASSLRRNSGNTIYF. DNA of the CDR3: TGTGCCAGCAGCTTAAGACGGAACTCTGGAAACACCATATATTTT.

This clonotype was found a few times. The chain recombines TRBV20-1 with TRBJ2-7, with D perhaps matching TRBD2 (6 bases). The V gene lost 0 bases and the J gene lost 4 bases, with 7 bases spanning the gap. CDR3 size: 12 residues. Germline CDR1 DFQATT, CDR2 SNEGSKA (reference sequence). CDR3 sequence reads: CSAREREYEQYF. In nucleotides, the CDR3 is TGCAGTGCTAGAGAGCGGGAATACGAGCAGTACTTC.

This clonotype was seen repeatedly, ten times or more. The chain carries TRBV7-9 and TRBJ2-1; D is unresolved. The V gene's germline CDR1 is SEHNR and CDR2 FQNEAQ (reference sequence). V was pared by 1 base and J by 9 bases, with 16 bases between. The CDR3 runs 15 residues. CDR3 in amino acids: CASSLVGKATTEQFF. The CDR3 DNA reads TGTGCCAGCAGCTTAGTAGGGAAGGCAACGACTGAGCAGTTCTTC.

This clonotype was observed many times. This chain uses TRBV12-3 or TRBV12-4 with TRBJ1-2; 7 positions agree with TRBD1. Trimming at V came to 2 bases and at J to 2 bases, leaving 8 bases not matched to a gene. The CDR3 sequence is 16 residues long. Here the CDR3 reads CASSLPLARGNYGYTF. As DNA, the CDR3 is TGTGCCAGCAGTTTACCGCTTGCCAGGGGGAACTATGGCTACACCTTC.

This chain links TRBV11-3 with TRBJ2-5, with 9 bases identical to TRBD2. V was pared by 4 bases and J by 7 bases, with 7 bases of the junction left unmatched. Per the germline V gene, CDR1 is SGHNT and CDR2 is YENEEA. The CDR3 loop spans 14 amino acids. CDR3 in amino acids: CASSSYSGGGTQYF. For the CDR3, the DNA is TGTGCCAGCAGCTCATATAGCGGGGGAGGGACCCAGTACTTC.

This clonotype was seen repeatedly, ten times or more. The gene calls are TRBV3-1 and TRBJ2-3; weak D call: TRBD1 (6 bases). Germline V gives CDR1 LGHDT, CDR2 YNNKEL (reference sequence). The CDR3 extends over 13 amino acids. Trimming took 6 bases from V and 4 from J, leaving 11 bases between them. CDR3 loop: CASRRQVADTQYF. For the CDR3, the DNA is TGTGCCAGCAGGCGACAGGTCGCAGATACGCAGTATTTT.

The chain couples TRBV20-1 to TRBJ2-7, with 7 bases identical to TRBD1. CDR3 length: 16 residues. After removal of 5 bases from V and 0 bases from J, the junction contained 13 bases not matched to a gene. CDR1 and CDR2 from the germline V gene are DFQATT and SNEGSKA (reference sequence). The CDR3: CSAVLRDSALSYEQYF. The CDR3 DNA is TGCAGTGCTGTCCTCCGGGACAGCGCACTCTCCTACGAGCAGTACTTC.

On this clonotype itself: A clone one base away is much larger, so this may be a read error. CDR3 nucleotides: TGTGCCAGCAGCTTAGGGTCGGGGCGCCAAGAGACCCAGTACTTC. Translation gives CASSLGSGRQETQYF. V is TRBV7-2 and J is TRBJ2-5; perhaps D is TRBD1 or TRBD2 (5 bases each). Per germline, CDR1 SGHTA and CDR2 FQGNSA. Deletions cut 1 base from V and 1 base from J, with 10 bases between. The CDR3 spans 15 residues.

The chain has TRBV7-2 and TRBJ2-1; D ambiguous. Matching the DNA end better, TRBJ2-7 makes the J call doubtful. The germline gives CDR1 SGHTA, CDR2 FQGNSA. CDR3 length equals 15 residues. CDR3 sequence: CASNPSKSSYNEQYF. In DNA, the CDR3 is TGTGCCAGCAACCCCAGTAAGAGCTCCTACAATGAGCAGTACTTC.

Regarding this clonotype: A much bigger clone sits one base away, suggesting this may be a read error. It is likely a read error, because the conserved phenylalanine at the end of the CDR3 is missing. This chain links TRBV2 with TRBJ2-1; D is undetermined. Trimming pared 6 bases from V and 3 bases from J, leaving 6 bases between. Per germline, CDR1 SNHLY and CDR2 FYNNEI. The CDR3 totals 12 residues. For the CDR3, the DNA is TGTGCCAGCAGCATAGGCTACAATGAGCAGTTCTCC. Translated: CASSIGYNEQFS.

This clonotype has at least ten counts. The CDR3 DNA follows: TGCAGCGTTGAAGGGCCGGGGCGGTGGAACACTGAAGCTTTCTTT. It is translated as CSVEGPGRWNTEAFF. The chain carries TRBV29-1 and TRBJ1-1; a weak D match, TRBD1 (5 bases). This CDR3 is built from 15 residues. V lost 1 base, J lost 1 base, and 13 bases lay in between. Per germline, CDR1 SQVTM and CDR2 ANQGSEA. Full variable domain (outside the CDR3, taken from reference TRBV29-1 and TRBJ1-1): SAVISQKPSRDICQRGTSLTIQCQVDSQVTMMFWYRQQPGQSLTLIATANQGSEATYESGFVIDKFPISRPNLTFSTLTVSNMSPEDSSIYLCSVEGPGRWNTEAFFGQGTRLTVV.

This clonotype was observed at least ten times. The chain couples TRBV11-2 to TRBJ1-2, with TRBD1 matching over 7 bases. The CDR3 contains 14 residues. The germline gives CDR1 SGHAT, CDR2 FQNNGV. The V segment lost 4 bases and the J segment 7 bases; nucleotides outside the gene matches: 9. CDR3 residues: CASSSNDRAGGYTF. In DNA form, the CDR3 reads TGTGCCAGCAGCTCCAATGACAGGGCCGGTGGCTACACCTTC.

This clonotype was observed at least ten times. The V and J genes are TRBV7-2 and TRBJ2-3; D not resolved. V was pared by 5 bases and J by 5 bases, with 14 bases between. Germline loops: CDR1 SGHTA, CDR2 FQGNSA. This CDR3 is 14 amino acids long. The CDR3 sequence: CASSGEAVRDTQYF. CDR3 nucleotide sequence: TGTGCCAGCAGCGGAGAGGCGGTTCGAGATACGCAGTATTTT.

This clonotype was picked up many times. CDR3 protein: CASSYEDLNTEAFF. As DNA, the CDR3 is TGTGCCAGCAGTTACGAAGACCTGAACACTGAAGCTTTCTTT. The chain employs TRBV6-2 or TRBV6-3 and TRBJ1-1; D is unclear. CDR1 and CDR2 from the germline V gene are MNHEY and SVGEGT. V was shortened by 2 bases and J by 0 bases, with 7 bases between the two germline ends. CDR3 size: 14 residues.

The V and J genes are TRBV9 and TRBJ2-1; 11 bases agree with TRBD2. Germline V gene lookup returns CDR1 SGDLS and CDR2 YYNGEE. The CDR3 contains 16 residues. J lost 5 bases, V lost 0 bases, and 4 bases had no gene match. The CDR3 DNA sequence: TGTGCCAGCAGCGTAGTGTCTAGCGGGGGGCACAATGAGCAGTTCTTC. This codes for CASSVVSSGGHNEQFF.

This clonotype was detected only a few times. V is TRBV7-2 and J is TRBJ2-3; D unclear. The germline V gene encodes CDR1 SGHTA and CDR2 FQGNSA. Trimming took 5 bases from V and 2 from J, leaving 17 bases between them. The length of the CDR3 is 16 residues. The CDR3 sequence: CASSPAAAVPTDTQYF. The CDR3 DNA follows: TGTGCCAGCAGCCCCGCAGCCGCAGTGCCCACAGATACGCAGTATTTT.

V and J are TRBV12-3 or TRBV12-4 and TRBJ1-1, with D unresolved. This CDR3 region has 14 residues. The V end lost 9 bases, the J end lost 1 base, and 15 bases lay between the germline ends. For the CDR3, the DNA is TGTGCCAGTCTCCAGGCAGGCCGGAACACTGAAGCTTTCTTT. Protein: CASLQAGRNTEAFF.